The present TCR beta chain was sequenced within a study of human T cells and chemical hapten exposure. V lost 0 bases, J lost 5 bases, and 7 bases lay in between. CDR1 is SGHAT and CDR2 is FQNNGV in the germline V gene. The CDR3 is 13 residues long. TCRdb reprocessed the RACE reads via MiXCR and lists one record per CDR3 protein. Seen here are 360,000 or so distinct CDR3 sequences, under 6.5% observed once, and the top ten hold under 7%. This clonotype was seen many times. Described time point: patch test 2, 6 weeks after DPC sensitization. The treatment: therapeutic diphenylcyclopropenone sensitization with weekly scalp DPC.

The receptor was derived from a woman aged 18 to 35 with alopecia areata. Some clones in this sample may be carry-over from other donors' samples. V gene TRBV11-2 combines with J gene TRBJ1-1, with D uncertain. The input for sequencing was whole blood, taken in connection with sensitization to the hapten diphenylcyclopropenone (DPC). CDR3 bases: TGTGCCAGCAGCTTAGAGCACGGAACTGAAGCTTTCTTT. As protein: CASSLEHGTEAFF.